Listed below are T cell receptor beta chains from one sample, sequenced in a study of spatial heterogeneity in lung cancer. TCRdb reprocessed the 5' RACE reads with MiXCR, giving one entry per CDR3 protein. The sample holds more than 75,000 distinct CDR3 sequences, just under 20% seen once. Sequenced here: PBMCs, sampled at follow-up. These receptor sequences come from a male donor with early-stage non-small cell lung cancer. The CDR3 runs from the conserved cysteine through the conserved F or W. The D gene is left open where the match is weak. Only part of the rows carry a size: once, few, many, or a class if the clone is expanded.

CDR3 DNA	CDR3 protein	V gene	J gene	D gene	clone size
TGTGCCAGCAGTTTGGTAGGCCGGGGGGAGCAGTTCTTC	CASSLVGRGEQFF	TRBV27	TRBJ2-1	.	.
TGTGCCATCAGTGAGTCGAAATCGTTAGCGGGAGAACGTGAGCAGTTCTTC	CAISESKSLAGEREQFF	TRBV10-3	TRBJ2-1	TRBD2	few
TGCAGTGCTCGACGGCTCGCCGGGACTAGCGGGAGGGCGGAGCAGTACTTC	CSARRLAGTSGRAEQYF	TRBV20-1	TRBJ2-7	TRBD2	.
TGTGCCACCAGTGACCCCAGAGCAACTAATGAAAAACTGTTTTTT	CATSDPRATNEKLFF	TRBV24-1	TRBJ1-4	.	few
TGCGCCAGCAGCTTGGTGGGGGATTCTAATGAAAAACTGTTTTTT	CASSLVGDSNEKLFF	TRBV5-1	TRBJ1-4	.	.
TGTGCCAGCAGCCCCCCCGAGCAGGGGGCAGGCACTGAAGCTTTCTTT	CASSPPEQGAGTEAFF	TRBV9	TRBJ1-1	TRBD1	.
TGTGCCACCAGCAGAGTCGCGTCTAGCGGGAGAAAGGCAGATACGCAGTATTTT	CATSRVASSGRKADTQYF	TRBV15	TRBJ2-3	TRBD2	.
TGTGCCAGCAGCTTAGCGACAGGGAGTAGGAATCAGCCCCAGCATTTT	CASSLATGSRNQPQHF	TRBV7-2	TRBJ1-5	TRBD1	few
TGCGTCGTTTCGACAGGGGGCAGGGAGACCCAGTACTTC	CVVSTGGRETQYF	TRBV20-1	TRBJ2-5	TRBD1	.
TGCAGTGCCACAGACCCCAATCAGCCCCAGCATTTT	CSATDPNQPQHF	TRBV20-1	TRBJ1-5	.	few
TGCGCCAGCAGCTCGAATCTTCCCGGGGGGAATGAAAAACTGTTTTTT	CASSSNLPGGNEKLFF	TRBV5-1	TRBJ1-4	.	few
TGTGCCAGCAGCTTTAGGAGGGGAGGAGAGACCCAGTACTTC	CASSFRRGGETQYF	TRBV7-2	TRBJ2-5	.	few